Here is one TCR beta chain with its context. These data come from a study of control samples from healthy donors and cancer patients. Trimming pared 1 base from V and 4 bases from J, leaving 10 bases between. Germline lookup yields CDR1 GTSNPN and CDR2 SVGIG (reference sequence). The CDR3 is 14 amino acids. Repertoires were generated with immunoSEQ multiplex PCR, while TCRdb's copy carries only in-frame clones and drops some. Of roughly 190,000 clones listed, about nine tenths are singletons. This receptor was identified in a woman aged 25 to 45 in good health. The chain uses TRBV30 and TRBJ2-2; D is possibly TRBD1 (5 bases). The sample was blood. The chain's CDR3 is CAWSELRGTGELFF. The CDR3 DNA is TGTGCCTGGAGTGAACTAAGGGGCACCGGGGAGCTGTTTTTT.